This is a list of T cell receptor beta chains from one sample in a study of early T cells in non-severe SARS-CoV-2 infection. Each CDR3 protein gets one entry after TCRdb re-called the 5' RACE reads with MiXCR. The sample consists of tens of thousands of distinct CDR3 sequences, 5% of them appearing once. The sequencing input was whole blood. These receptors all stem from an adult who was a healthcare worker with PCR-confirmed SARS-CoV-2 infection or an uninfected control (not recorded which). The CDR3 runs from the conserved cysteine through the conserved F or W. A D gene is named only where the DNA matches it firmly. Part of the rows lack a size; the others show once, few, many or a class for expanded clones.

>TRBJ2-1|TRBV9|NA|many
CASSTSHSGGNEQFF
TGTGCCAGCAGCACGAGCCATTCTGGAGGGAATGAGCAGTTCTTC
>TRBJ2-5|TRBV10-2|NA|many
CASSGQIQETQYF
TGCGCCAGCAGTGGACAGATCCAAGAGACCCAGTACTTC
>TRBJ1-2|TRBV29-1|NA|NA
CSVEDQADAVGGYTF
TGCAGCGTTGAAGATCAGGCGGATGCCGTCGGTGGCTACACCTTC
>TRBJ1-5|TRBV28|TRBD1|medium-sized
CASRQGDSNQPQHF
TGTGCCAGCAGACAGGGGGATAGCAATCAGCCCCAGCATTTT
>TRBJ1-6|TRBV6-5|NA|many
CASKFFGGRESPLHF
TGTGCCAGCAAGTTCTTCGGGGGGAGAGAGTCACCCCTCCACTTT
>TRBJ2-3|TRBV2|NA|many
CASSEDFAGAPQQYF
TGTGCCAGCAGTGAAGATTTCGCGGGGGCCCCACAGCAGTATTTT
>TRBJ2-7|TRBV20-1|TRBD2|few
CSATLAGRGEQYF
TGCAGTGCTACATTAGCGGGGCGCGGGGAGCAGTACTTC
>TRBJ1-6|TRBV21-1|NA|few
CASSKAGTEYSPLHF
TGTGCCAGCAGCAAAGCGGGAACAGAATATTCACCCCTCCACTTT
>TRBJ1-2|TRBV14|TRBD1|NA
CASSPRGTGDFGYTF
TGTGCCAGCAGCCCCCGAGGGACAGGGGATTTCGGCTACACCTTC
>TRBJ2-3|TRBV5-6|TRBD2|many
CASSLAGRYADTQYF
TGTGCCAGCAGCTTGGCCGGGAGGTACGCAGATACGCAGTATTTT
>TRBJ1-1|TRBV6-6|NA|many
CASTKQGGGTEAFF
TGTGCCAGCACCAAACAGGGAGGGGGCACTGAAGCTTTCTTT
>TRBJ2-7|TRBV19|TRBD1|NA
CASTRGTGEYEQYF
TGTGCCAGTACGAGGGGAACAGGGGAATACGAGCAGTACTTC
>TRBJ1-5|TRBV3-1|NA|few
CASSRLSGYDQPQHF
TGTGCCAGCAGCCGGTTGTCAGGATACGATCAGCCCCAGCATTTT
>TRBJ2-7|TRBV29-1|NA|few
CSVEEQRASYEQYF
TGCAGCGTTGAAGAGCAAAGGGCTTCCTACGAGCAGTACTTC
>TRBJ1-2|TRBV20-1|TRBD1|NA
CSAIGTGKFYGYTF
TGCAGTGCTATAGGGACAGGAAAATTCTATGGCTACACCTTC
>TRBJ2-7|TRBV7-9|TRBD2|medium-sized
CASSSSGLAGTYEQYF
TGTGCCAGCAGCTCCTCGGGACTAGCGGGGACCTACGAGCAGTACTTC
>TRBJ2-3|TRBV10-3|NA|few
CAISAKLDTQYF
TGTGCCATCAGTGCCAAGTTGGATACGCAGTATTTT
>TRBJ1-2|TRBV3-1|TRBD1|few
CASSPYVQGESAYGYTF
TGTGCCAGCAGCCCGTATGTACAGGGGGAGTCTGCCTATGGCTACACCTTC
>TRBJ2-7|TRBV20-1|NA|many
CSALVVEQYF
TGCAGTGCCCTCGTGGTCGAGCAGTACTTC
>TRBJ2-1|TRBV6-5|NA|many
CASSYSDSNEQFF
TGTGCCAGCAGTTATTCTGACAGCAATGAGCAGTTCTTC
>TRBJ2-4|TRBV7-2|NA|few
CASSPAVAKNIQYF
TGTGCCAGCAGCCCAGCCGTAGCCAAAAACATTCAGTACTTC
>TRBJ2-7|TRBV28|TRBD1|many
CATKQGTSYEQYF
TGTGCCACCAAACAGGGGACATCCTACGAGCAGTACTTC
>TRBJ2-1|TRBV27|TRBD2|many
CASSLYGAGGISSYNEQFF
TGTGCCAGCAGTTTATACGGAGCGGGGGGGATCAGCTCCTACAATGAGCAGTTCTTC
>TRBJ2-1|TRBV7-2|TRBD1|medium-sized
CASSLRTGGPFIYNEQFF
TGTGCCAGCAGCTTACGGACAGGGGGCCCCTTTATCTACAATGAGCAGTTCTTC
>TRBJ2-2|TRBV14|TRBD1|many
CASSQGQGATGELFF
TGTGCCAGCAGCCAGGGACAGGGGGCGACCGGGGAGCTGTTTTTT
>TRBJ2-1|TRBV11-2|NA|NA
CASSLDGDGSYNEQFF
TGTGCCAGCAGCTTAGATGGGGACGGTTCCTACAATGAGCAGTTCTTC
>TRBJ1-1|TRBV5-5|TRBD1|many
CASSRPPGGLVTEAFF
TGTGCCAGCAGCCGCCCCCCAGGGGGTTTAGTGACTGAAGCTTTCTTT
>TRBJ2-7|TRBV11-2|NA|NA
CASSLASHEQYF
TGTGCCAGCAGCTTAGCTTCCCACGAGCAGTACTTC
>TRBJ1-1|TRBV5-8|TRBD1|few
CASRPGTGGFLGTEAFF
TGTGCCAGCAGACCGGGGACAGGGGGCTTTCTTGGCACTGAAGCTTTCTTT
>TRBJ1-2|TRBV5-1|NA|many
CASSLDRTHNYGYTF
TGCGCCAGCAGCTTGGACAGGACCCATAACTATGGCTACACCTTC
>TRBJ1-2|TRBV5-6|NA|many
CASSLNGGRKVYGYTF
TGTGCCAGCAGCTTGAATGGGGGACGGAAAGTCTATGGCTACACCTTC
>TRBJ2-3|TRBV20-1|TRBD2|many
CSASRGLAGGLGTDTQYF
TGCAGTGCTAGCCGCGGACTAGCGGGGGGTCTCGGAACAGATACGCAGTATTTT
>TRBJ2-3|TRBV3-1|TRBD1|medium-sized
CASSQGDRATDTQYF
TGTGCCAGCAGCCAAGGGGACAGGGCCACAGATACGCAGTATTTT
>TRBJ2-3|TRBV12-5|TRBD1|many
CASGLVYGTGLSTDTQYF
TGTGCTAGTGGTTTGGTATACGGGACAGGGTTAAGCACAGATACGCAGTATTTT
>TRBJ2-7|TRBV4-1|NA|many
CASSLFKTYEQYF
TGCGCCAGCAGCCTGTTCAAGACCTACGAGCAGTACTTC
>TRBJ2-1|TRBV6-4|TRBD2|few
CASSEEETSGGNEQFF
TGTGCCAGCAGTGAAGAGGAGACTAGCGGGGGGAATGAGCAGTTCTTC
>TRBJ1-5|TRBV11-2|NA|medium-sized
CASSFARGNQPQHF
TGTGCCAGCAGCTTCGCCAGAGGCAATCAGCCCCAGCATTTT
>TRBJ1-2|TRBV5-6|NA|NA
CASSPGLRGYTF
TGTGCCAGCAGCCCCGGACTTCGAGGCTACACCTTC
>TRBJ1-4|TRBV20-1|TRBD1|many
CSASSITGTAFNEKLFF
TGCAGTGCTAGTTCAATCACCGGGACAGCCTTTAATGAAAAACTGTTTTTT
>TRBJ2-1|TRBV7-8|TRBD2|many
CASSQRGDVYNEQFF
TGTGCCAGCAGTCAGCGGGGAGATGTCTACAATGAGCAGTTCTTC
>TRBJ2-3|TRBV7-7|NA|many
CASSLGGGKTDTQYF
TGTGCTAGCAGCTTGGGAGGGGGAAAGACAGATACGCAGTATTTT
>TRBJ1-1|TRBV14|NA|many
CASSHESIMRTTEAFF
TGTGCCAGCAGCCATGAGTCGATTATGAGGACCACTGAAGCTTTCTTT
>TRBJ1-5|TRBV10-3|NA|many
CAISESIPAGGNQPQHF
TGTGCCATCAGTGAGTCGATCCCTGCCGGGGGCAATCAGCCCCAGCATTTT
>TRBJ2-3|TRBV6-2/TRBV6-3|NA|large
CASSFGRDSDTQYF
TGTGCCAGCAGCTTCGGCCGGGACTCAGATACGCAGTATTTT
>TRBJ2-5|TRBV19|NA|NA
CASRLKTASNQETQYF
TGTGCCAGTAGGTTGAAGACGGCAAGCAACCAAGAGACCCAGTACTTC
>TRBJ2-2|TRBV19|NA|NA
CASSTGAGELFF
TGTGCCAGTAGTACGGGGGCCGGGGAGCTGTTTTTT
>TRBJ1-5|TRBV2|TRBD1|medium-sized
CASSHNPTGASNQPQHF
TGTGCCAGCAGTCACAATCCTACAGGGGCTAGCAATCAGCCCCAGCATTTT
>TRBJ2-2|TRBV6-5|NA|medium-sized
CASIRERSNTGELFF
TGTGCCAGCATACGGGAGAGATCGAACACCGGGGAGCTGTTTTTT
>TRBJ1-2|TRBV10-3|NA|few
CAISDGGGYTF
TGTGCCATCAGTGATGGGGGTGGCTACACCTTC
>TRBJ2-1|TRBV6-5|TRBD2|NA
CASTKKGLAGTYSYNEQFF
TGTGCCAGCACCAAAAAGGGACTAGCGGGGACTTACTCCTACAATGAGCAGTTCTTC
>TRBJ2-7|TRBV2|NA|many
CASRDSRNSYEQYF
TGTGCCAGCAGAGACAGCCGCAATTCCTACGAGCAGTACTTC
>TRBJ2-1|TRBV4-3|NA|few
CASSQNRRSAKYNEQFF
TGCGCCAGCAGCCAAAATCGCCGGAGTGCGAAGTACAATGAGCAGTTCTTC
>TRBJ1-2|TRBV29-1|TRBD1|many
CSANRGYGYTF
TGCAGCGCAAACAGGGGCTATGGCTACACCTTC
>TRBJ1-1|TRBV10-3|NA|many
CAISDPPAGEDTEAFF
TGTGCCATCAGTGACCCCCCGGCGGGTGAGGACACTGAAGCTTTCTTT
>TRBJ1-1|TRBV20-1|NA|many
CSARSDKDTEAFF
TGCAGTGCTAGATCGGACAAGGACACTGAAGCTTTCTTT
>TRBJ1-2|TRBV27|TRBD1|NA
CASSAKPGQGAHGPRYTF
TGTGCCAGCAGCGCTAAACCGGGACAGGGGGCCCATGGTCCTCGGTACACCTTC
>TRBJ1-1|TRBV7-2|TRBD1|few
CASSLDRGGTEAFF
TGTGCCAGCAGCTTGGACAGGGGGGGCACTGAAGCTTTCTTT
>TRBJ2-1|TRBV7-3|TRBD2|medium-sized
CASSVTGTSGDSEQFF
TGTGCCAGCAGCGTCACCGGGACTAGCGGGGATAGTGAGCAGTTCTTC